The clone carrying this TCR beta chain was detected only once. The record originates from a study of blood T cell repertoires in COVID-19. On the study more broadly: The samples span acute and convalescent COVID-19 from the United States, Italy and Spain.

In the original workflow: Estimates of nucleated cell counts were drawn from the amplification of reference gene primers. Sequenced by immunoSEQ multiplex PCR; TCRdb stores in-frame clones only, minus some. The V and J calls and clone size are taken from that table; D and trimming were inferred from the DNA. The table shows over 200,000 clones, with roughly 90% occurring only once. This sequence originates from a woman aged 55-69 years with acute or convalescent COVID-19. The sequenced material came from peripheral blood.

CDR3: CASSISGPTYEQYF. In DNA form, the CDR3 reads TGTGCCAGTAGTATAAGCGGGCCGACCTACGAGCAGTACTTC. The rearrangement uses TRBV19 and TRBJ2-7; D perhaps matches TRBD2 (6 bases). The CDR3 totals 14 residues. V lost 2 bases and J 2 bases, leaving 10 bases between the germline ends. CDR1 is LNHDA, CDR2 SQIVND, per germline (reference sequence).